This entry lists 19 T cell receptor beta chains sequenced from one sample in a study. MiXCR, applied by TCRdb to the 5' RACE reads, yields one record per CDR3 protein. Here the sample spans approximately 42,000 distinct CDR3 sequences, 29% being singletons. Sequenced material: memory CD4+ T cells sorted from a lymph node. Indicated subset: memory CD4+ T cells, CD4+CD45RO+CD25-. The receptors derive from a female donor with breast cancer.

The chain carries TRBV5-1 and TRBJ2-3; D not certain. CDR3 length equals 16 residues. Trimming left V 5 bases short and J 7 bases short, with 23 bases between. Germline V gene lookup returns CDR1 SGHRS and CDR2 YFSETQ. Written as DNA, the CDR3 is TGCGCCAGCAGGATCACGGCAGGTCGGGTAGTGAATACGCAGTATTTT. Its protein product is CASRITAGRVVNTQYF.

About this clonotype: This could be a read error, since a much larger clone is one nucleotide away. The chain has TRBV7-2 and TRBJ1-4; a possible D gene is TRBD1 (5 bases). The CDR3 spans 18 residues. V was trimmed by 5 bases and J by 4 bases, leaving 23 bases between them. Germline loops: CDR1 SGHTA, CDR2 FQGNSA. The chain's CDR3 is CASSPAEWGIDGNEKLFF. CDR3 DNA: TGTGCCAGCAGCCCGGCTGAGTGGGGGATTGATGGTAATGAAAAACTGTTTTTT.

This rearrangement joins TRBV20-1 to TRBJ2-3, with TRBD2 matching over 8 bases. Unmatched junction bases numbered 15, after V lost 6 bases and J lost 4 bases. The CDR3 spans 16 residues. The germline V gene has CDR1 DFQATT and CDR2 SNEGSKA (reference sequence). The CDR3 is CSATIRAGRGPDTQYF. The CDR3 nucleotides are TGCAGTGCGACCATCCGGGCCGGGAGGGGCCCAGATACGCAGTATTTT.

In the case of this clonotype: An end of the junction differs from the germline gene, which may be a read error. The chain links TRBV20-1 to TRBJ2-1, with 8 bases identical to TRBD2. Germline CDR1 is DFQATT and CDR2 is SNEGSKA (reference sequence). This CDR3 contains 15 residues. Here the CDR3 reads CSAREGSGSYYEQFF. The CDR3 DNA reads TGCAGTGCTAGAGAAGGGAGCGGGAGCTACTATGAGCAGTTCTTC.

The chain joins TRBV20-1 to TRBJ2-1, with 7 bases aligning to TRBD2. In germline, CDR1 is DFQATT, CDR2 SNEGSKA (reference sequence). CDR3 length: 15 residues. The J segment lost 1 base and the V segment lost 5 bases, leaving 8 bases of the junction unmatched. The CDR3 loop reads CSAGKSSGSYNEQFF. For the CDR3, the DNA is TGCAGTGCTGGAAAGTCTAGCGGATCCTACAATGAGCAGTTCTTC.

The sample holds a few counts of this clonotype. V and J are TRBV5-6 and TRBJ2-1; D is possibly TRBD2 (7 bases). V lost 4 bases and J 7 bases, leaving 21 bases between the germline ends. Per germline, CDR1 SGHDT and CDR2 YYEEEE. The CDR3 totals 16 residues. Here the CDR3 reads CASSTTDRTAGNEQFF. CDR3 in DNA: TGTGCCAGCAGCACCACCGACAGGACAGCGGGGAATGAGCAGTTCTTC.

This clonotype was counted a few times. The chain couples TRBV12-3 or TRBV12-4 to TRBJ1-5; D ambiguous. CDR3 length equals 16 residues. The V gene lost 2 bases and the J gene lost 0 bases, with 11 bases spanning the gap. The CDR3: CASSLRTVYSNQPQHF. The CDR3 nucleotides read TGTGCCAGCAGTTTACGGACGGTTTATAGCAATCAGCCCCAGCATTTT.

In this sample, this clonotype turned up many times. The V call is TRBV7-9, the J call TRBJ2-5; D is possibly TRBD2 (5 bases). The CDR3 is 16 residues long. Germline V gene data show CDR1 as SEHNR and CDR2 as FQNEAQ (reference sequence). The V end lost 4 bases, the J end lost 2 bases, and 17 bases lay between the germline ends. The CDR3 coding sequence is TGTGCCAGCAGCTCTCCCCGGGGTTACGGTCAAGAGACCCAGTACTTC. Amino acid sequence: CASSSPRGYGQETQYF.

The CDR3 DNA reads as TGTGCCAGCAGGGACAGCGTGGAGGGCTACGAGCAGTACTTC. Its protein product is CASRDSVEGYEQYF. This chain joins TRBV12-3 or TRBV12-4 and TRBJ2-7, with D perhaps being TRBD1 or TRBD2 (6 bases each). Trimming pared 6 bases from V and 3 bases from J, leaving 15 bases between. The CDR3 has 14 residues.

Details on this clonotype: Since a much larger clone is just one base distant, this may be a read error. This rearrangement joins TRBV20-1 to TRBJ1-3, with D hard to call. The CDR3 spans 13 residues. Trimming removed 7 bases from V and 0 bases from J, with 10 bases in between. Germline V gene data show CDR1 as DFQATT and CDR2 as SNEGSKA (reference sequence). The CDR3 DNA is TGCAGTGATGCCGGACCCTCTGGAAACACCATATATTTT. Protein: CSDAGPSGNTIYF.

The V and J genes are TRBV7-9 and TRBJ2-3; tentatively, D is TRBD1 (5 bases). Germline CDR1 reads SEHNR; CDR2 reads FQNEAQ (reference sequence). V was shortened by 0 bases and J by 0 bases, with 10 bases between the two germline ends. CDR3 size: 16 residues. In DNA, the CDR3 is TGTGCCAGCAGCTTAGCGGGGCGGTCAAGCACAGATACGCAGTATTTT. Translating it yields CASSLAGRSSTDTQYF.

The V call is TRBV5-4, the J call TRBJ2-5; 7 positions match TRBD2. V trimming: 4 bases; J trimming: 5 bases; junction bases outside the gene matches: 11. Germline-derived CDR1 and CDR2 are SGHNT and YYREEE (reference sequence). The length of the CDR3 is 15 residues. CDR3 residues: CASSPQAGRDETQYF. For the CDR3, the DNA is TGTGCCAGCAGCCCCCAAGCGGGAAGGGACGAGACCCAGTACTTC. Drawing the rest from reference TRBV5-4 and TRBJ2-5, the complete variable domain is ETGVTQSPTHLIKTRGQQVTLRCSSQSGHNTVSWYQQALGQGPQFIFQYYREEENGRGNFPPRFSGLQFPNYSSELNVNALELDDSALYLCASSPQAGRDETQYFGPGTRLLVL.

This clonotype was seen a few times. This rearrangement joins TRBV9 to TRBJ2-1; D is possibly TRBD1 (5 bases). Trimming took off 4 bases at V and 8 bases at J, with 19 bases between the two ends. Germline loops: CDR1 SGDLS, CDR2 YYNGEE. The CDR3 runs to 15 residues. The CDR3 coding sequence is TGTGCCAGCAGCCCAGAGCCCTACAGGCGCGATGAGCAGTTCTTC. Translated, it gives CASSPEPYRRDEQFF.

This clonotype came up a few times. The chain recombines TRBV6-5 with TRBJ2-7; 8 bases map to TRBD1. Germline trimming cut 5 bases from V and 7 bases from J; bases unmatched to any gene: 16. The V gene's germline CDR1 is MNHEY and CDR2 SVGAGI. The CDR3 has 16 amino acids. The CDR3, as DNA: TGTGCCAGCAGTGCGCGAGGGGGACAGGAAGCGTCAGAGCAGTACTTC. Translated: CASSARGGQEASEQYF.

The V gene is TRBV12-3 or TRBV12-4, the J gene TRBJ2-1; the match to TRBD2 covers 8 bases. J gave up 9 bases and V 4 bases, and 17 bases lay outside the gene matches. This CDR3 is 17 amino acids long. This chain's CDR3 is CASSSHGGTRKPGEQFF. CDR3 sequence (DNA): TGTGCCAGCAGTTCTCATGGGGGGACTAGAAAACCCGGTGAGCAGTTCTTC.

To note about this clonotype: This may arise from a read error, as a much more abundant clone is one base away. The chain joins TRBV20-1 to TRBJ2-7; 13 bases fit TRBD2. The trim removed 6 bases at V and 6 bases at J, leaving 14 bases unmatched. The CDR3 consists of 16 residues. Per germline, CDR1 DFQATT and CDR2 SNEGSKA (reference sequence). The DNA of the CDR3 is TGCAGTGCCAGTGGACTAGCGGGAGTAGAGGGTCTCGAGCAGTACTTC. It encodes CSASGLAGVEGLEQYF.

Many counts were recorded for this clonotype. The chain has TRBV2 and TRBJ2-7; D unresolved. In germline, CDR1 is SNHLY, CDR2 FYNNEI. V gave up 6 bases and J gave up 3 bases, with 9 bases separating them. CDR3 length: 12 amino acids. As DNA, the CDR3 is TGTGCCAGCAGCATAGGGCGCTACGAGCAGTACTTC. This sequence encodes CASSIGRYEQYF.

The rearrangement uses TRBV2 and TRBJ2-1; no reliable D call. This CDR3 comprises 14 residues. Trimming cost V 6 bases and J 2 bases, with 11 bases left between them. Germline V gene lookup returns CDR1 SNHLY and CDR2 FYNNEI. The CDR3 DNA reads as TGTGCCAGCAGGTTTTCGGGTGCCTACAATGAGCAGTTCTTC. This translates into CASRFSGAYNEQFF.

In this sample, this clonotype turned up a few times. The chain combines TRBV5-5 with TRBJ1-6, with D hard to call. The ends were cut back, 7 bases at V and 9 bases at J, with 17 bases in the middle. Germline V CDR1 and CDR2: SGHKS, YYEKEE (reference sequence). The CDR3 spans 14 residues. CDR3 sequence reads: CASGGRTWPSPLHF. CDR3 bases: TGTGCCAGCGGAGGAAGGACTTGGCCTTCACCCCTCCACTTT. The whole variable domain, remainder taken from reference TRBV5-5 and TRBJ1-6, is DAGVTQSPTHLIKTRGQQVTLRCSPISGHKSVSWYQQVLGQGPQFIFQYYEKEERGRGNFPDRFSARQFPNYSSELNVNALLLGDSALYLCASGGRTWPSPLHFGNGTRLTVT.